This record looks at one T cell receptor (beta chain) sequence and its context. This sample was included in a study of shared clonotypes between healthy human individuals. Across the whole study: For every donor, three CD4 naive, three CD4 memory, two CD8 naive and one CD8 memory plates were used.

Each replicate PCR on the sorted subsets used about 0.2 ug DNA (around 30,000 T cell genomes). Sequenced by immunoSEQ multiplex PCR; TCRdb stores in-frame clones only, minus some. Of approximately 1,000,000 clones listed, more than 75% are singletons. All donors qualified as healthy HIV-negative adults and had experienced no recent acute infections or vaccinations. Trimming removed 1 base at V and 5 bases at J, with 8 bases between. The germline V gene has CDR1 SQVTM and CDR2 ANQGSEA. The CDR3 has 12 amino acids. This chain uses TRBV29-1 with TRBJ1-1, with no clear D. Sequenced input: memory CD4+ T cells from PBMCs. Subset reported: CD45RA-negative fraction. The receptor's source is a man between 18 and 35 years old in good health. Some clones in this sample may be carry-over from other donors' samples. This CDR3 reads CSVEAVGTEAFF. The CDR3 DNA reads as TGCAGCGTTGAAGCAGTAGGGACTGAAGCTTTCTTT.